This record looks at one T cell receptor beta chain sequence and its context. Its antigen is unidentified. The CDR3 consists of 16 residues. CDR1 and CDR2 (germline): SGHRS, YFSETQ. V was clipped by 4 bases and J by 3 bases; unmatched bases: 9. 13 Jbeta primers and 60 Vbeta primers were used for the PCR. Assay used: immunoSEQ multiplex PCR; TCRdb lists only in-frame clones, some missing. The sample has 80,000 to 100,000 clones, about four fifths seen once. The data are from a study of cytomegalovirus exposure and HLA in healthy donors. General study results and limits: Judged likely to be a sequencing artifact was a cluster of highly shared sequence variants. Later analysis associated a missense DCLRE1C variant with TCR beta V- and J-gene trimming.

Sequenced material: PBMCs. This sequence originates from a man aged 35-49 years in good health and CMV-seropositive. V gene TRBV5-1 combines with J gene TRBJ1-1, with 10 bases aligning to TRBD1. CDR3 DNA: TGCGCCAGCAGCATCGGACAGGGGGGCGGATACACTGAAGCTTTCTTT. It encodes CASSIGQGGGYTEAFF.